Listed below are T cell receptor beta chains from one sample, sequenced in a study of cytomegalovirus exposure and HLA in healthy donors. Assay: immunoSEQ multiplex PCR; the TCRdb copy retains only in-frame clones and omits some. Among some 120,000 clones listed, about 78% were seen once. The specimen was PBMCs. The receptors derive from a man aged 45 to 65 in good health and CMV-seronegative. Both conserved end residues are part of each CDR3. Each record gives: clone size, V gene, D gene, J gene, CDR3 DNA, CDR3 protein. The D gene is left open where the match is weak. Only part of the rows carry a size: once, few, many, or a class if the clone is expanded.

clone size: NA; V gene: TRBV10-1; D gene: TRBD2; J gene: TRBJ2-3; CDR3 DNA: TGCGCCAGCAGTACTAGCGGGAGAGCAGATACGCAGTATTTT; CDR3 protein: CASSTSGRADTQYF
clone size: NA; V gene: TRBV9; D gene: NA; J gene: TRBJ2-1; CDR3 DNA: TGTGCCAGCAGCGTAAGGGACAACAATGAGCAGTTCTTC; CDR3 protein: CASSVRDNNEQFF
clone size: NA; V gene: TRBV5-6; D gene: TRBD1; J gene: TRBJ1-5; CDR3 DNA: TGTGCCAGCAGCCGTCAAGACAGGGCCAATCAGCCCCAGCATTTT; CDR3 protein: CASSRQDRANQPQHF
clone size: NA; V gene: TRBV4-1; D gene: NA; J gene: TRBJ1-5; CDR3 DNA: TGCGCCAGCAGCAACGCGGCATCGGCAGGGAATCAGCCCCAGCATTTT; CDR3 protein: CASSNAASAGNQPQHF
clone size: once; V gene: TRBV6-4; D gene: TRBD2; J gene: TRBJ2-3; CDR3 DNA: TGTGCCAGCAGTGACCTGGGTACTAGCGGGAGGGCCACCCAGTATTTT; CDR3 protein: CASSDLGTSGRATQYF
clone size: NA; V gene: TRBV27; D gene: TRBD1; J gene: TRBJ2-3; CDR3 DNA: TGTGCCAGCAGTTTCTCCACAGGGGCGGGCACAGATACGCAGTATTTT; CDR3 protein: CASSFSTGAGTDTQYF
clone size: NA; V gene: TRBV27; D gene: TRBD1; J gene: TRBJ2-7; CDR3 DNA: TGTGCCAGCAGTTTTAGCTCGGACAGGGCTTACGAGCAGTACTTC; CDR3 protein: CASSFSSDRAYEQYF
clone size: NA; V gene: TRBV19; D gene: NA; J gene: TRBJ2-5; CDR3 DNA: TGTGCCAGTAGTCGGGACATCCGAGAGACCCAGTACTTC; CDR3 protein: CASSRDIRETQYF
clone size: NA; V gene: TRBV27; D gene: TRBD2; J gene: TRBJ2-7; CDR3 DNA: TGTGCCAGCAGTCTTCGTATCCCGGGAGGCTCTTTTTCCTACGAGCAGTACTTC; CDR3 protein: CASSLRIPGGSFSYEQYF
clone size: NA; V gene: TRBV18; D gene: NA; J gene: TRBJ2-7; CDR3 DNA: TGTGCCAGCTCACAGGACGGAAGCGGCTACGAGCAGTACTTC; CDR3 protein: CASSQDGSGYEQYF
clone size: once; V gene: TRBV10-3; D gene: NA; J gene: TRBJ2-7; CDR3 DNA: TGTGCCATCAGTGCCCCATCGAGCTCCTACGAGCAGTACTTC; CDR3 protein: CAISAPSSSYEQYF
clone size: few; V gene: TRBV5-5; D gene: NA; J gene: TRBJ1-1; CDR3 DNA: TGTGCCAGCAGCGGATCGGGACTAAACACTGAAGCTTTCTTT; CDR3 protein: CASSGSGLNTEAFF
clone size: NA; V gene: TRBV29-1; D gene: TRBD1; J gene: TRBJ1-1; CDR3 DNA: TGCAGCGGAGGGACAGTGAACACTGAAGCTTTCTTT; CDR3 protein: CSGGTVNTEAFF
clone size: NA; V gene: TRBV4-2; D gene: TRBD2; J gene: TRBJ2-1; CDR3 DNA: TGTGCCAGCAGCCAAGTTCTCAGTAGCGGGAGGGCCTATGAGCAGTTCTTC; CDR3 protein: CASSQVLSSGRAYEQFF
clone size: once; V gene: TRBV5-1; D gene: NA; J gene: TRBJ1-2; CDR3 DNA: TGCGCCAGCAGCCCTGGACACGACTATGGCTACACCTTC; CDR3 protein: CASSPGHDYGYTF
clone size: NA; V gene: TRBV6-6; D gene: TRBD2; J gene: TRBJ2-1; CDR3 DNA: TGTGCCAGCAGTTTGACTAGCGGGGCCTACAATGAGCAGTTCTTC; CDR3 protein: CASSLTSGAYNEQFF
clone size: once; V gene: TRBV9; D gene: TRBD2; J gene: TRBJ2-2; CDR3 DNA: TGTGCCAGCAGCGTCGGACTAGGAGGGAACACCGGGGAGCTGTTTTTT; CDR3 protein: CASSVGLGGNTGELFF
clone size: NA; V gene: TRBV7-9; D gene: NA; J gene: TRBJ1-2; CDR3 DNA: TGTGCCAGCAGCTTAGCGTTGGGTGGAAGGGAGATTAACTATGGCTACACCTTC; CDR3 protein: CASSLALGGREINYGYTF
clone size: NA; V gene: TRBV9; D gene: TRBD2; J gene: TRBJ2-1; CDR3 DNA: TGTGCCAGCAGCGTAGATGCTAGCGGGGGAAATGAGCAGTTCTTC; CDR3 protein: CASSVDASGGNEQFF